These T cell receptor beta chains were read from a single sample in a study of vaccination and CD4 T cells after COVID-19. Their cognate antigens are unknown. TCRdb independently ran MiXCR on the PCR reads; one entry per CDR3 protein. The sample holds 10,000 to 15,000 distinct CDR3 sequences, approximately 52% seen once. The source material was CD4+ T cells from blood, cultured in vitro. These TCRs come from a human donor who had recovered from COVID-19. Both conserved end residues are part of each CDR3. D genes are given only for firm matches. The listing skips clone size in some rows; elsewhere it reads once, few, many or a size class.

12 TRBD2 TRBJ2-7 TRBV20-1 . TGCAGTGCTAGTACGGGAGGCTCCGAGCAGTACTTC CSASTGGSEQYF
14 . TRBJ2-2 TRBV19 once TGTGCCAGTGGGACTGGGATAAACACCGGGGAGCTGTTTTTT CASGTGINTGELFF
16 TRBD2 TRBJ2-3 TRBV15 . TGTGCCACCAGCCTGCCGGGTAGCGGGATAACAGATACGCAGTATTTT CATSLPGSGITDTQYF
15 TRBD1 TRBJ1-2 TRBV28 . TGTGCCAGCAGCTCCCTTGGGACAGGGCAATATGGCTACACCTTC CASSSLGTGQYGYTF
17 TRBD1 TRBJ1-5 TRBV20-1 few TGCAGTGCTAGAGATAGTACCGGGACAGGGGGTTTGCAGCCCCAGCATTTT CSARDSTGTGGLQPQHF
15 TRBD1 TRBJ2-7 TRBV5-4 . TGTGCCAGCAGCCCCGGGACAGGGGGCTCTTACGAGCAGTACTTC CASSPGTGGSYEQYF
18 . TRBJ1-1 TRBV4-1 . TGCGCCAGCAGCCAATCGACTCTAGGGTGGGGTCTGAACACTGAAGCTTTCTTT CASSQSTLGWGLNTEAFF
19 TRBD2 TRBJ2-3 TRBV5-1 . TGCGCCAGCAGCCGCACGAACCAAAGACTAGCGGGAGTGGCAGATACGCAGTATTTT CASSRTNQRLAGVADTQYF
15 . TRBJ2-3 TRBV2 . TGTGCCAGCAGTGAACCGGGTGTGGTAAGCGCTACGCAGTATTTT CASSEPGVVSATQYF
14 TRBD2 TRBJ2-2 TRBV5-1 . TGCGCCAGCACCCGGACTAGCAGCACCGGGGAGCTGTTTTTT CASTRTSSTGELFF
10 . TRBJ2-3 TRBV11-2 . TGTGCCAGCAGCACTAATACGCAGTATTTT CASSTNTQYF
13 . TRBJ2-2 TRBV3-1 once TGTGCCAGCAGCCCCAGGAACACCGGGGAGCTGTTTTTT CASSPRNTGELFF
16 . TRBJ2-2 TRBV7-8 . TGTGCCAGCAGCTTAGCCTACGGGAGTACGGCCGGGGAGCTGTTTTTT CASSLAYGSTAGELFF
13 . TRBJ1-2 TRBV6-1 . TGTGCCAGCAGGCCTGGACAGAGAGTTGGCTACACCTTC CASRPGQRVGYTF
14 . TRBJ1-5 TRBV19 . TGTGCCAGTAGTAGGGGGAGCAGCAATCAGCCCCAGCATTTT CASSRGSSNQPQHF
13 . TRBJ2-3 TRBV28 few TGTGCCAGCAGTACGACTAGCACAGATACGCAGTATTTT CASSTTSTDTQYF
13 . TRBJ2-7 TRBV5-1 . TGCGCCAGCAGCTTGGTGGGACTTCTAGAGCAGTACTTC CASSLVGLLEQYF
16 . TRBJ2-3 TRBV7-2 . TGTGCCAGCAGCTTAGCGCTGGGGCGGGCAACAGATACGCAGTATTTT CASSLALGRATDTQYF
15 TRBD2 TRBJ2-2 TRBV20-1 . TGCAGTGCCCGAAGCCCTAGCGGATACACCGGGGAGCTGTTTTTT CSARSPSGYTGELFF
14 TRBD2 TRBJ2-2 TRBV6-1 few TGTGCCAGCAGCCGACTAGCGGGAGGAAAGGAGCTGTTTTTT CASSRLAGGKELFF
14 TRBD2 TRBJ2-2 TRBV20-1 . TGCAGTGCTGAGCCGGGACTAGCGTCTGGGGAGCTGTTTTTT CSAEPGLASGELFF
14 TRBD2 TRBJ2-1 TRBV7-3 . TGTGCCAGCAGCTTAGGGACTAGCGGGAATGAGCAGTTCTTC CASSLGTSGNEQFF
13 . TRBJ2-7 TRBV10-3 . TGTGCCATCAGTGAGGGGAACGAGTTCGAGCAGTACTTC CAISEGNEFEQYF
15 TRBD1 TRBJ1-1 TRBV5-1 . TGCGCCAGCAGCTTGCGATCGACAGGGTCCGCTGAAGCTTTCTTT CASSLRSTGSAEAFF
12 TRBD2 TRBJ2-7 TRBV20-1 . TGCAGTTTAGCGGGAGGATTGGGGGAGCAGTACTTC CSLAGGLGEQYF
15 . TRBJ2-7 TRBV20-1 . TGCAGTGCTAGGCACACAGGGTACAACTCCTACGAGCAGTACTTC CSARHTGYNSYEQYF
15 . TRBJ2-3 TRBV6-2/TRBV6-3 once TGTGCCAGCAGTGTACCGCCGGGTAGTAAAGATACGCAGTATTTT CASSVPPGSKDTQYF
13 . TRBJ1-5 TRBV20-1 . TGCAGTGCCCCCCTCAAAGGGGATCAGCCCCAGCATTTT CSAPLKGDQPQHF
14 . TRBJ1-2 TRBV6-1 few TGTGCCAGCAGGGAACGGGGCAGAGCCCATGGCTACACCTTC CASRERGRAHGYTF
15 . TRBJ1-5 TRBV7-2 . TGTGCCAGCAGCCCAATTGGGGTCGGCAATCAGCCCCAGCATTTT CASSPIGVGNQPQHF
12 . TRBJ1-5 TRBV2 few TGTGCCAGCTCCAAGGGGAATCAGCCCCAGCATTTT CASSKGNQPQHF
15 TRBD1 TRBJ1-6 TRBV7-9 . TGTGCCAGCAGCCCAGGACAGGGTGCCAATTCACCCCTCCACTTT CASSPGQGANSPLHF
13 . TRBJ2-7 TRBV15 few TGTGCCACCAGCCCCGAGTTGAGCTACGAGCAGTACTTC CATSPELSYEQYF
14 TRBD1 TRBJ1-2 TRBV10-3 once TGTGCCATCAGTGACTCAGGGGGCGGGTATGGCTACACCTTC CAISDSGGGYGYTF
15 . TRBJ2-6 TRBV27 . TGTGCCAGCAGTTTATTGTACTCTGGGGCCAACGTCCTGACTTTC CASSLLYSGANVLTF
16 . TRBJ2-2 TRBV7-3 few TGTGCCAGCAGCTTAAAAAGGACATCGAACACCGGGGAGCTGTTTTTT CASSLKRTSNTGELFF
15 . TRBJ2-3 TRBV6-1 . TGTGCCAGCCAAGGCACCGGGACGGGCACAGATACGCAGTATTTT CASQGTGTGTDTQYF
15 . TRBJ2-1 TRBV27 few TGTGCCAGCTTACCGTGGGGGCTCACCTACAATGAGCAGTTCTTC CASLPWGLTYNEQFF
13 . TRBJ1-5 TRBV20-1 . TGCAGTGGAGTCGTAGCGGGTAATCAGCCCCAGCATTTT CSGVVAGNQPQHF
15 TRBD1 TRBJ1-1 TRBV5-4 . TGTGCCAGCAGCGTACAGGGGGCGCGGGGCACTGAAGCTTTCTTT CASSVQGARGTEAFF
15 TRBD1 TRBJ1-5 TRBV28 . TGTGCCAGCAACTTCCGGGACAGGAGCAATCAGCCCCAGCATTTT CASNFRDRSNQPQHF
15 . TRBJ1-6 TRBV12-3/TRBV12-4 . TGTGCCAGCAGTTTCTGGGGGCCTGGTAATTCACCCCTCCACTTT CASSFWGPGNSPLHF
13 . TRBJ2-4 TRBV2 . TGTGCCAGCAGTGGCGGGGCCAAAAACATTCAGTACTTC CASSGGAKNIQYF
15 . TRBJ1-5 TRBV6-1 large TGTGCCAGCAGTGAAGCGGGGGGCAGGCATCAGCCCCAGCATTTT CASSEAGGRHQPQHF
18 . TRBJ2-3 TRBV7-9 . TGTGCCAGCAGCTCCCCGGACTGGTTGATCTCTAGCACAGATACGCGGTATTTT CASSSPDWLISSTDTRYF
12 TRBD1 TRBJ1-2 TRBV20-1 few TGCAGTGCTCCACAGGGGATAGGTGGCTACACCTTC CSAPQGIGGYTF
13 . TRBJ2-6 TRBV27 . TGTGCCAGCAGTCCCCATGGGGCCAACGTCCTGACTTTC CASSPHGANVLTF
14 TRBD2 TRBJ2-5 TRBV11-1 . TGTGCCAGCAGCTTAGTCCTAGCGGGAGAGACCCAGTACTTC CASSLVLAGETQYF